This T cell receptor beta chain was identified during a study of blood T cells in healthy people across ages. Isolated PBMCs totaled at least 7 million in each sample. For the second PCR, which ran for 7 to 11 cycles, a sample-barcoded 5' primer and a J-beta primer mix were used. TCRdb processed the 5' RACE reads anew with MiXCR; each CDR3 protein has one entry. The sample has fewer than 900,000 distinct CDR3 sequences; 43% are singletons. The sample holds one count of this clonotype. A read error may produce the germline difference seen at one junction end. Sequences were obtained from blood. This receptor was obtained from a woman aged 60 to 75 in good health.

The CDR3 is CSGGWGGGNYSYTF. DNA for the CDR3: TGCAGCGGTGGCTGGGGGGGGGGAAACTATAGCTACACCTTC. The chain combines TRBV29-1 with TRBJ1-2; the D gene is possibly TRBD1 (5 bases). CDR3 length: 14 amino acids. The V gene's germline CDR1 is SQVTM and CDR2 ANQGSEA.